Shown below are 16 T cell receptor beta chains from a single sample sequenced in a study of CD8 T cells in Susac syndrome. An amount of RNA that ranged from about 0.45 to 1 ug was reverse transcribed with random hexamers. MiXCR, applied by TCRdb to the immunoSEQ multiplex PCR reads, yields one record per CDR3 protein. The sample lists 300,000 to 350,000 distinct CDR3 sequences, about 91% seen once, with over 0.05% in the top ten. Source material: CD4+ T cells from PBMCs. Receptors originate from a human donor with multiple sclerosis.

This chain uses TRBV7-2 with TRBJ1-2, with a weak D call TRBD1 (5 bases). The CDR3 has 13 residues. Germline V gene lookup returns CDR1 SGHTA and CDR2 FQGNSA. V lost 4 bases, J lost 4 bases, and 10 bases lay in between. The DNA for the CDR3 is TGTGCCAGCAGCTCAGGGTTCAGCTATGGCTACACCTTC. This codes for CASSSGFSYGYTF.

The rearrangement joins TRBV30 to TRBJ1-2; maybe TRBD1 (6 bases). The CDR3 contains 13 residues. V was shortened by 4 bases and J by 3 bases, with 12 bases between the two germline ends. Germline assignment: CDR1 GTSNPN and CDR2 SVGIG (reference sequence). CDR3 DNA: TGTGCCTGGAACCCGCCAGGGGACTATGGCTACACCTTC. Translated: CAWNPPGDYGYTF.

The chain combines TRBV29-1 with TRBJ1-1, with D possibly TRBD1 on 6 matching bases. Trimming stripped 3 bases from V and 4 bases from J, with 12 bases between. Germline-derived CDR1 and CDR2 are SQVTM and ANQGSEA. This CDR3 is built from 13 residues. In DNA, the CDR3 is TGCAGCGTTGAGGCAGGGGTCGGCACTGAAGCTTTCTTT. Residues: CSVEAGVGTEAFF.

CDR3: CASSPYGQGGPSYEQYF. CDR3 DNA: TGTGCCAGCAGCCCTTACGGACAAGGGGGCCCTTCCTACGAGCAGTACTTC. The chain joins TRBV3-1 to TRBJ2-7, with TRBD1 identical over 7 bases. This CDR3 has 17 residues. Germline V gene lookup returns CDR1 LGHDT and CDR2 YNNKEL (reference sequence). Germline trimming cut 4 bases from V and 1 base from J; bases unmatched to any gene: 13.

This sequence joins TRBV5-1 and TRBJ2-1, with 8 bases aligning to TRBD2. From germline, CDR1 is SGHRS and CDR2 YFSETQ. This CDR3 is 14 amino acids long. V was clipped by 0 bases and J by 7 bases; unmatched bases: 3. Here the CDR3 DNA reads TGCGCCAGCAGCTTGGACACTAGCGGTAATGAGCAGTTCTTC. Translating gives CASSLDTSGNEQFF. Full variable domain (rest looked up from reference TRBV5-1 and TRBJ2-1): KAGVTQTPRYLIKTRGQQVTLSCSPISGHRSVSWYQQTPGQGLQFLFEYFSETQRNKGNFPGRFSGRQFSNSRSEMNVSTLELGDSALYLCASSLDTSGNEQFFGPGTRLTVL.

The chain carries TRBV20-1 and TRBJ2-1, with 11 bases fitting TRBD1. Trimming took 6 bases from V and 2 from J; bases not matched to a gene: 6. Germline CDR1 and CDR2: DFQATT and SNEGSKA (reference sequence). The CDR3 has 15 residues. The CDR3 bases are TGCAGTGCCCAGGACAGGGGGCGAACCTACAATGAGCAGTTCTTC. It is translated as CSAQDRGRTYNEQFF.

V usage is TRBV2 and J usage is TRBJ1-1; no firm D call. Germline V gene sequence: CDR1 SNHLY, CDR2 FYNNEI. The V and J ends lost 1 base and 6 bases respectively, with 6 bases between them. CDR3 length: 12 amino acids. CDR3 nucleotides: TGTGCCAGCAGTGAAGGCTGGCCTGAAGCTTTCTTT. This encodes CASSEGWPEAFF.

The chain uses TRBV4-3 and TRBJ2-2; TRBD1 agrees at 7 bases. Germline CDR1 is LGHNA and CDR2 is YSLEER. CDR3 length: 16 amino acids. J was trimmed by 1 base and V by 6 bases; bases with no gene match: 8. CDR3 nucleotide sequence: TGCGCCAGCAGTCCAATACGGGACAGGAACACCGGGGAGCTGTTTTTT. It specifies CASSPIRDRNTGELFF.

This clonotype appeared a single time. The chain uses TRBV30 and TRBJ1-5; possibly TRBD1 for D (5 bases). CDR3 size: 17 residues. Trimming pared 2 bases from V and 3 bases from J, leaving 20 bases between. Germline CDR1 reads GTSNPN; CDR2 reads SVGIG (reference sequence). CDR3 in amino acids: CAWSRPLGDSSNQPQHF. The CDR3 region has the DNA TGTGCCTGGAGTCGCCCTCTGGGGGATTCCTCCAATCAGCCCCAGCATTTT. Full variable domain (missing parts from reference TRBV30 and TRBJ1-5): SQTIHQWPATLVQPVGSPLSLECTVEGTSNPNLYWYRQAAGRGLQLLFYSVGIGQISSEVPQNLSASRPQDRQFILSSKKLLLSDSGFYLCAWSRPLGDSSNQPQHFGDGTRLSIL.

The chain carries TRBV10-3 and TRBJ2-5, with no clear D. Germline loops: CDR1 ENHRY, CDR2 SYGVKD. Trimming removed 3 bases from V and 5 bases from J, with 16 bases in between. The CDR3 totals 15 residues. CDR3 in DNA: TGTGCCATCAGTGACAATACATTCCCCACGGAGACCCAGTACTTC. It is translated as CAISDNTFPTETQYF.

J is TRBJ2-1 and V is TRBV12-3 or TRBV12-4; D not certain. Trimming took off 6 bases at V and 0 bases at J, with 9 bases between the two ends. The CDR3 has 14 residues. CDR3 in amino acids: CASRLRGSYNEQFF. For the CDR3, the DNA is TGTGCCAGCAGGCTACGAGGCTCCTACAATGAGCAGTTCTTC.

The gene calls are TRBV18 and TRBJ1-1; D not certain. The V gene lost 3 bases and the J gene lost 3 bases, with 5 bases spanning the gap. This CDR3 contains 12 residues. Germline V gene sequence: CDR1 KGHSH, CDR2 LQKENI. CDR3 sequence: CASSPADTEAFF. CDR3 DNA sequence: TGTGCCAGCTCACCTGCGGACACTGAAGCTTTCTTT.

V and J are TRBV11-1 and TRBJ2-2; D ambiguous. The CDR3 loop spans 15 amino acids. Looked up from germline, CDR1 is SGHAT and CDR2 is FQDESV (reference sequence). Trimming took off 1 base at V and 7 bases at J, with 13 bases between the two ends. This CDR3 reads CASSLVPLGGGELFF. The CDR3 DNA follows: TGTGCCAGCAGCTTAGTTCCCCTAGGTGGCGGGGAGCTGTTTTTT.

The rearrangement joins TRBV4-1 to TRBJ2-3; 9 positions agree with TRBD2. Germline values: CDR1 MGHRA, CDR2 YSYEKL. Trimming cost V 0 bases and J 13 bases; bases outside gene matches: 11. This CDR3 is built from 15 residues. CDR3 in DNA: TGCGCCAGCAGCCAAGATTATAGCGGGAGTAACGCTAAGTATTTT. As protein: CASSQDYSGSNAKYF.

The CDR3 region is CSARGEYTEAFF. In DNA form, the CDR3 reads TGCAGTGCTAGGGGGGAGTACACTGAAGCTTTCTTT. The genes are TRBV20-1 and TRBJ1-1; D might be TRBD1 (5 bases). V lost 3 bases to trimming and J lost 3 bases, with 8 bases between them. CDR1 DFQATT and CDR2 SNEGSKA come from the germline V gene (reference sequence). The CDR3 length is 12 residues.

This chain connects TRBV5-6 to TRBJ2-7, with D maybe TRBD2 (5 bases). Trimming removed 7 bases at V and 9 bases at J, with 26 bases between. The CDR3 is 15 residues long. Germline CDR1 reads SGHDT; CDR2 reads YYEEEE. In nucleotides, the CDR3 is TGTGCCAGCTCCTCCGTAGGTACGGCTGTTGAGGGGCAGTACTTC. This encodes CASSSVGTAVEGQYF.